This T cell receptor beta chain was captured in a study of radiation and T cells in renal cell carcinoma. Study-wide findings and caveats: Compared with controls, irradiated tumors showed greater TCR clonality.

As regards this clone: Its antigen is not identified.

Profiled with immunoSEQ multiplex PCR; TCRdb holds only in-frame clones, not every one. The sample lists nearly 20,000 clones, 60% to 75% occurring once. Treatment denoted: 15 Gy SBRT to primary tumor, nephrectomy 4 weeks later. Nephrectomy followed 15 Gy stereotactic body radiation by 4 weeks. The patient's renal cell carcinoma had clear cell pathology. The germline V gene encodes CDR1 SGHRS and CDR2 YFSETQ. Between the trimmed V and J ends, which lost 0 bases and 0 bases, there was a span of 13 bases. The CDR3 is 16 amino acids. The chain carries TRBV5-1 and TRBJ2-7; D is undetermined. Sequenced here: tumor tissue, sampled from a patient whose treatment included radiotherapy and nephrectomy. This TCR derives from a woman between 65 and 79 years old with renal cell carcinoma. CDR3 in DNA: TGCGCCAGCAGCTTGGATTTTCCAGCTTCCTCCTACGAGCAGTACTTC. Residues: CASSLDFPASSYEQYF.